The T cell receptor beta chain under discussion was sequenced for a study of shared clonotypes between healthy human individuals. Whole-study context: The donors, a couple of women and a few men, were aged 18 to 49.

Each sorted subset replicate got 200 ng genomic DNA, tens of thousands of genomes. Repertoires were generated with immunoSEQ multiplex PCR, while TCRdb's copy carries only in-frame clones and drops some. The sample consists of 950,000 to 1,100,000 clones, 78% of them appearing once. Nashville, Tennessee was home to all donors, each a Caucasian adult. Of note for this clone: Other DNA sequences in the sample encode the same CDR3.

Per the germline V gene, CDR1 is SEHNR and CDR2 is FQNEAQ (reference sequence). The V end was cut by 5 bases, the J end by 1 base, with 11 bases between. This CDR3 is 14 amino acids long. This sequence originates from a man aged 18 to 35 in good health. Some clones in this sample may be carry-over from other donors' samples. V and J are TRBV7-9 and TRBJ2-5, with D possibly called TRBD1 or TRBD2 (6 bases each). Sequencing was done on a sample of memory CD4+ T cells from PBMCs. Noted subset: CD45RA-negative fraction. The CDR3 is CASSPTGAQETQYF. DNA of the CDR3: TGTGCCAGCAGCCCTACGGGGGCCCAAGAGACCCAGTACTTC.